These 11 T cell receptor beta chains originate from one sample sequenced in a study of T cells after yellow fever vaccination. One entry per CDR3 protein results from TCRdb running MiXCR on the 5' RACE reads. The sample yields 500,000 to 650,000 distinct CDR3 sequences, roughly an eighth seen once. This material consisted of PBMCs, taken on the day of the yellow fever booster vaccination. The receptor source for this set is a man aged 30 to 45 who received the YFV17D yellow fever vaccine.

The CDR3 protein is CASRPPGQGLENTEAFF. The CDR3 region has the DNA TGTGCCAGCAGGCCTCCGGGACAGGGGTTGGAGAACACTGAAGCTTTCTTT. V gene TRBV28 combines with J gene TRBJ1-1, with 10 nucleotides matching TRBD1. V gave up 6 bases and J gave up 1 base; unmatched junction bases: 11. CDR3 length: 17 residues. From germline, CDR1 is MDHEN and CDR2 SYDVKM. Supplemented by reference TRBV28 and TRBJ1-1, the full variable domain reads DVKVTQSSRYLVKRTGEKVFLECVQDMDHENMFWYRQDPGLGLRLIYFSYDVKMKEKGDIPEGYSVSREKKERFSLILESASTNQTSMYLCASRPPGQGLENTEAFFGQGTRLTVV.

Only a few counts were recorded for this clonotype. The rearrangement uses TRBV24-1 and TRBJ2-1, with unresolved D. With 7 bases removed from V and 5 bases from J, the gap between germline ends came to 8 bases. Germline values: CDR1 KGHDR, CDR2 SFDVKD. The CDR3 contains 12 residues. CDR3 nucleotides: TGTGCCACCAGCCCACAAAACAATGAGCAGTTCTTC. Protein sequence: CATSPQNNEQFF.

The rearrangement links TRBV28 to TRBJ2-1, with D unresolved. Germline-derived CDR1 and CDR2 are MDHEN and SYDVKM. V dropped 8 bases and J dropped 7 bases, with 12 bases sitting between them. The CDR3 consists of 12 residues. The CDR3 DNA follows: TGTGCCAGCCGGACCGCGAAGAATGAGCAGTTCTTC. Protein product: CASRTAKNEQFF.

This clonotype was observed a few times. CDR3 amino acids: CASSDRLEPNTGELFF. The CDR3 DNA is TGTGCCAGCAGCGACAGACTAGAGCCGAACACCGGGGAGCTGTTTTTT. The V and J genes are TRBV7-2 and TRBJ2-2, with D tentatively TRBD2 (6 bases). CDR3 length equals 16 residues. V was pared by 5 bases and J by 0 bases, with 13 bases between. Germline V CDR1 and CDR2: SGHTA, FQGNSA.

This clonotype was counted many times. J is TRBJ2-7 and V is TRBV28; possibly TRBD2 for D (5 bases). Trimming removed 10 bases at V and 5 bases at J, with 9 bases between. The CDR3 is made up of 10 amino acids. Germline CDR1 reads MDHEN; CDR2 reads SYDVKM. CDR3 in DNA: TGTGCCACGAGGGTGAACGAGCAGTACTTC. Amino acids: CATRVNEQYF. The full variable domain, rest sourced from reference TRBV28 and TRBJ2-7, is DVKVTQSSRYLVKRTGEKVFLECVQDMDHENMFWYRQDPGLGLRLIYFSYDVKMKEKGDIPEGYSVSREKKERFSLILESASTNQTSMYLCATRVNEQYFGPGTRLTVT.

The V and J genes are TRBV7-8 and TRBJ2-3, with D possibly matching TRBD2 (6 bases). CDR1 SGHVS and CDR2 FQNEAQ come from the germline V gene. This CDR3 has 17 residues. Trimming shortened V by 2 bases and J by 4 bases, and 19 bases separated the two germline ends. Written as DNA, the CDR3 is TGTGCCAGCAGCTTATCGGGTGGGAGGCCAGGCGCAGATACGCAGTATTTT. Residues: CASSLSGGRPGADTQYF.

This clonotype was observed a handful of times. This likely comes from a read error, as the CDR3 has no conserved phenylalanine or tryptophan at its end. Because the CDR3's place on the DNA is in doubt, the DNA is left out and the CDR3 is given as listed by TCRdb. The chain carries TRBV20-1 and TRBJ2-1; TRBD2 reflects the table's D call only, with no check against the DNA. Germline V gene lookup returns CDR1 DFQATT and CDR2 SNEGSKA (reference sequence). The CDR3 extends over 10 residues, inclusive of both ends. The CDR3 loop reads CSARFEYDSL.

CDR3 nucleotides: TGTGCCATCAGGACCCTACGCAATGAGCAGTTCTTC. The encoded protein is CAIRTLRNEQFF. This chain links TRBV10-3 with TRBJ2-1, with D unclear. The germline gives CDR1 ENHRY, CDR2 SYGVKD. The germline V and J ends were trimmed by 6 bases and 6 bases, with 9 bases remaining between them. The CDR3 loop spans 12 amino acids.

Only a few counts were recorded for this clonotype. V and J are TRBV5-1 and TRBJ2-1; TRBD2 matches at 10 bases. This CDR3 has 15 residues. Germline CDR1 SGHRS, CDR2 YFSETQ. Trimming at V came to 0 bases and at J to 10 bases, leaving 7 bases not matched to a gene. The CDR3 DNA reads TGCGCCAGCAGCTTGGGGACTAGCGGCATAAAAGAGCAGTTCTTC. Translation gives CASSLGTSGIKEQFF.

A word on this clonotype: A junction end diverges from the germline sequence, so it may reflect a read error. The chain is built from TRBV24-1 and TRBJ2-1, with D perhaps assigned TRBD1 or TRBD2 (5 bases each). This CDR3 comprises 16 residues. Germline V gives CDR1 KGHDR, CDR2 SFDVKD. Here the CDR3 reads CTTSVGEGVWGNEQFF. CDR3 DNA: TGTACCACCAGTGTCGGGGAAGGGGTCTGGGGAAATGAGCAGTTCTTC.

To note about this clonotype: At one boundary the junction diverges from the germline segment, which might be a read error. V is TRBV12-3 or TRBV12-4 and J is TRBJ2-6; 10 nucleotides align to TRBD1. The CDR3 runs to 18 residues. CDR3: CASSLSRDRGGGANVQTF. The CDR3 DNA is TGTGCCAGCAGTCTTAGCCGGGACAGGGGAGGTGGGGCCAACGTCCAGACTTTC.